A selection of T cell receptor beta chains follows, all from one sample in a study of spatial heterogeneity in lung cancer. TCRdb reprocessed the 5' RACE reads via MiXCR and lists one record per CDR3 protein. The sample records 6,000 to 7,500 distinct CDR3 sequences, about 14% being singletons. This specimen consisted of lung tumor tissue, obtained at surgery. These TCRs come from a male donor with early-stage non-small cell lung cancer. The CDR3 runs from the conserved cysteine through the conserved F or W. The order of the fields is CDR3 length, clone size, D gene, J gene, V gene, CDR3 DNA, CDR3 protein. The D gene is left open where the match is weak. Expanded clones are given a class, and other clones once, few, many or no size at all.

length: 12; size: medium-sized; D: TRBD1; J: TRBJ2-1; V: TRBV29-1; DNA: TGCAGCGTTCCGGACAGGGGGGTTGAGCAGTTCTTC; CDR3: CSVPDRGVEQFF
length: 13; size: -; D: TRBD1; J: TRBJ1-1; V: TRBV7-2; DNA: TGTGCCAGCAGCTCACCAACAGGGGGCAAAGCTTTCTTT; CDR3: CASSSPTGGKAFF
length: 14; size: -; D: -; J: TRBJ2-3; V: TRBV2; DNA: TGTGCCAGCAGTCAACGCCGGGACCTAGATACGCAGTATTTT; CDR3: CASSQRRDLDTQYF
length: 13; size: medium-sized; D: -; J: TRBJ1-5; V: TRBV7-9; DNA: TGTGCCAGCAGCTTGGGGTTCAATCAGCCCCAGCATTTT; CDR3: CASSLGFNQPQHF
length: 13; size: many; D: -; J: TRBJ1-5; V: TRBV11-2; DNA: TGTGCCAGCAGCTTGGGGTTAAATCAGCCCCAGCATTTT; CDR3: CASSLGLNQPQHF
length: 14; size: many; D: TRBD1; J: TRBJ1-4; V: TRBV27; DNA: TGTGCCAGCAGTCCGGGACAGGGGAGAGGAAAACTGTTTTTT; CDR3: CASSPGQGRGKLFF
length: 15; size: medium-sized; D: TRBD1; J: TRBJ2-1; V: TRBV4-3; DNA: TGCGCCAGCAGCCCGACAGGGCGCACATACAATGAGCAGTTCTTC; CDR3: CASSPTGRTYNEQFF
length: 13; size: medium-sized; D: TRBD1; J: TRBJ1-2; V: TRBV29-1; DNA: TGCAGCGTTGGCGGGACAGGGGATCATGGCTACACCTTC; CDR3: CSVGGTGDHGYTF
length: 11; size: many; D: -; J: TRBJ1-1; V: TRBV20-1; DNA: TGCAGTGCTACCCTGAGCTACGGAGCTTTCTTT; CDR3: CSATLSYGAFF
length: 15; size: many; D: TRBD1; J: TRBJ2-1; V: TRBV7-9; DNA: TGTGCCAGCACCTTTCTCGGGACAGGGGATGATGAGCAGTTCTTC; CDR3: CASTFLGTGDDEQFF
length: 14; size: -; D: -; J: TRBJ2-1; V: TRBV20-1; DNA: TGCAGTGCCCCTGGGGACTCTGGTGACAATGAGCAGTTTTTC; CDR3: CSAPGDSGDNEQFF
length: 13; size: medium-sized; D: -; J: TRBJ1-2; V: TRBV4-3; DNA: TGCGCCAGCAGCCAAGATTCGGTGGGGGGCTACACCTTC; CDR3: CASSQDSVGGYTF
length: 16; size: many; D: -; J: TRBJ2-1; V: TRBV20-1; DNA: TGCAGTGCTAGAGATGGGACGAAAAGCTCCTACAATGAGCAGTTCTTC; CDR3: CSARDGTKSSYNEQFF
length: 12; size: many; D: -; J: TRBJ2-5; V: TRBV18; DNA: TGTGCCAGCTCACCGATCATTGAGACCCAGTACTTC; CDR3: CASSPIIETQYF
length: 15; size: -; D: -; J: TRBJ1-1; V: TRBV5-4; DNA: TGTGCCAGCAGCTTGCTGGAGGAGATGAACACTGAAGCTTTCTTT; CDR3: CASSLLEEMNTEAFF
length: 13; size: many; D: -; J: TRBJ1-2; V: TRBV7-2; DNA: TGTGCCAGCAGCTCGTACCAGTCGGCTGGCTACACCTTC; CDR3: CASSSYQSAGYTF
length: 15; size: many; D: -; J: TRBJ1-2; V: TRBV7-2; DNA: TGTGCCAGCATCAACCCCGGGGGAGCGAATAGTGGCTACACCTTC; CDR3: CASINPGGANSGYTF
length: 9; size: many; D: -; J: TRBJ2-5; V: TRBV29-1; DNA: TGCAGCGTTGATTTGGGCCAGTACTTC; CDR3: CSVDLGQYF
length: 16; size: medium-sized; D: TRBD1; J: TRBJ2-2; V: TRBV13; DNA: TGTGCCAGCAGCTACCGACAGGGGTCTCACACCGGGGAGCTGTTTTTT; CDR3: CASSYRQGSHTGELFF
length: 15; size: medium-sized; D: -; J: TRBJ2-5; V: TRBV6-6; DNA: TGTGCCAGCAGTTATCGGGCAGGACACCAAGAGACCCAGTACTTC; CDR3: CASSYRAGHQETQYF
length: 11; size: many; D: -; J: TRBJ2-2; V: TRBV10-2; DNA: TGCGCCAGCAGTGGATACGGGGAGCTGTTTTTT; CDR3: CASSGYGELFF
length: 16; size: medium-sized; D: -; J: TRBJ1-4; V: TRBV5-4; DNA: TGTGCCAGCAGCTCTCGGCTTAAGGCAACTAATGAAAAACTGTTTTTT; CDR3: CASSSRLKATNEKLFF
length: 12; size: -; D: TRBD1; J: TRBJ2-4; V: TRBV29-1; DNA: TGCAGCGGCGGACAGGGCGCGGACATTCAGTACTTC; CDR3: CSGGQGADIQYF
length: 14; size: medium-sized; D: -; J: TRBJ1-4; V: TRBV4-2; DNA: TGTGCCAGCAGCCAAGCGGGTGGGAGTGAAAAACTGTTTTTT; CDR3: CASSQAGGSEKLFF
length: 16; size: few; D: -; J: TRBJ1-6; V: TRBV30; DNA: TGTGCCTGGAGAGGCGCGGCGCTCTCCGGGGGTTCACCCCTCCACTTT; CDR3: CAWRGAALSGGSPLHF
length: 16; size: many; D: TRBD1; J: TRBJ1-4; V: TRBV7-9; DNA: TGTGCCAGCAGCTTGGGACAGGGGAGTTTATATGAAAAACTGTTTTTT; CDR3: CASSLGQGSLYEKLFF
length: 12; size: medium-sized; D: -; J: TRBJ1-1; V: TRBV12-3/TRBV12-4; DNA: TGTGCCAGCAGTTTTTTGAACACTGAAGCTTTCTTT; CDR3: CASSFLNTEAFF
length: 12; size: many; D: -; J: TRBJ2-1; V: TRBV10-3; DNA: TGTGCCATCAGTGAGGGATTAAAGGAGCAGTTCTTC; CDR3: CAISEGLKEQFF
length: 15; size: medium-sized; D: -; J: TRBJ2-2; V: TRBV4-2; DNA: TGTGCCAGCAGCCGGAACAGTGCGAACACCGGGGAGCTGTTTTTT; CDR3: CASSRNSANTGELFF
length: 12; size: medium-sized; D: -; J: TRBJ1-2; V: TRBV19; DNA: TGTGCCAGTAGTGGGGGTTGGGACGGCTACACCTTC; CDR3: CASSGGWDGYTF
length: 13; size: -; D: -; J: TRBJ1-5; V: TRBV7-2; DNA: TGTGCCAGCAGCTTAGGGGCAGCCCAGCCCCAGCATTTT; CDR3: CASSLGAAQPQHF
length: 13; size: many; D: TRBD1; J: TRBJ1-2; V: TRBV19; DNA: TGTGCCAGTACCGAGGGGGCTGGGTATGGCTACACCTTC; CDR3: CASTEGAGYGYTF
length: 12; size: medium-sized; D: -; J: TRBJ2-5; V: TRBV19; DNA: TGTGCCAGTAGTATAGCCGGAGAGACCCAGTACTTC; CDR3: CASSIAGETQYF
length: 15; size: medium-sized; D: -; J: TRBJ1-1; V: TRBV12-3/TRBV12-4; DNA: TGTGCCAGCAGTTTAGGTGGAGATATGAACACTGAAGCTTTCTTT; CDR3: CASSLGGDMNTEAFF
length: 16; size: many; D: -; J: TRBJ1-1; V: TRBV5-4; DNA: TGTGCCAGCAGCCCTGGGCAGGGGCCCATGAACACTGAAGCTTTCTTT; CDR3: CASSPGQGPMNTEAFF
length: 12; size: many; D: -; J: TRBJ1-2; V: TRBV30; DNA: TGTGCCTGGAGCCGGGGCATCTATGGCTACACCTTC; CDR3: CAWSRGIYGYTF
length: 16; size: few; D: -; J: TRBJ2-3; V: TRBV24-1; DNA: TGTGCCACCAGTGATTTGGGGGGACGACACACGGATACGCAGTATTTT; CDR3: CATSDLGGRHTDTQYF
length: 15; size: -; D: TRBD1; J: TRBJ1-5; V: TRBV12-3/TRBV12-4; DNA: TGTGCCAGCAGTAACCGGGACAGGTGGGATCAGCCCCAGCATTTT; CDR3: CASSNRDRWDQPQHF
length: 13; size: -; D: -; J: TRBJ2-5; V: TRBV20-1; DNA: TGCAGTGCACCCGACAGGGCGGGGGAGACCCAGTACTTC; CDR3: CSAPDRAGETQYF
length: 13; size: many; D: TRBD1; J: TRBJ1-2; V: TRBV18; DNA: TGTGCCAGCTCACCGGACAGGGACTATGGCTACACCTTC; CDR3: CASSPDRDYGYTF
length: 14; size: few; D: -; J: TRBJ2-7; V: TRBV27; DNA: TGTGCCAGCGGTACAGCGCCGGGTGTCTACGAGCAGTACTTC; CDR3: CASGTAPGVYEQYF